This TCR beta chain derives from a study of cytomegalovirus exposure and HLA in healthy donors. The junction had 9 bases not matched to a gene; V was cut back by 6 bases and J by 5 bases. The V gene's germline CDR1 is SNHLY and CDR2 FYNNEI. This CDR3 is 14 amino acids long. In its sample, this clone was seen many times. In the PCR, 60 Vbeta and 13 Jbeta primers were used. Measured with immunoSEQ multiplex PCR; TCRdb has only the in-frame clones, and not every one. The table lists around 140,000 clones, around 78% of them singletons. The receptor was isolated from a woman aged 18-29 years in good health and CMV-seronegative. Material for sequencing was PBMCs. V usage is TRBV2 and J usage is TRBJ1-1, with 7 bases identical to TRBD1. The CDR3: CASSSAGGRTEAFF. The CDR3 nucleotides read TGTGCCAGCAGCTCTGCAGGGGGAAGGACTGAAGCTTTCTTT.